Below are 21 T cell receptor beta chains sequenced from a single sample in a study of control samples from healthy donors and cancer patients. The table came from immunoSEQ multiplex PCR; TCRdb's copy has only in-frame clones and leaves some out. This sample has approximately 170,000 clones, with around 90% found just once. The sequenced sample was blood. Receptors originate from a woman in her fifties or sixties in good health.

The chain couples TRBV19 to TRBJ1-1; D may be TRBD1 (5 bases). Germline CDR1 is LNHDA and CDR2 is SQIVND (reference sequence). CDR3 size: 16 residues. Trimming removed 3 bases from V and 5 bases from J, with 19 bases in between. CDR3 in DNA: TGTGCCAGTAGTATGGATTCGGTGGGGTCAGGGACTGAAGCTTTCTTT. Translation gives CASSMDSVGSGTEAFF.

The V gene is TRBV27, the J gene TRBJ2-3, with D perhaps matching TRBD2 (7 bases). Germline lookup yields CDR1 MNHEY and CDR2 SMNVEV (reference sequence). V lost 3 bases to trimming and J lost 0 bases, with 10 bases between them. The CDR3 extends over 15 amino acids. CDR3 nucleotides: TGTGCCAGCAGTTTCGGGGGGCCTAGCACAGATACGCAGTATTTT. Protein sequence: CASSFGGPSTDTQYF.

This chain uses TRBV7-2 with TRBJ1-1; a weak D match, TRBD1 (6 bases). Germline V lookup: CDR1 SGHTA, CDR2 FQGNSA. CDR3 length equals 11 residues. The germline V and J ends were trimmed by 5 bases and 7 bases, with 8 bases remaining between them. DNA of the CDR3: TGTGCCAGCAGCCTGGACAGTGAAGCTTTCTTT. This gives the protein CASSLDSEAFF.

As regards this clone: The junction and the germline gene differ at one end; a read error may be behind it. The DNA for the CDR3 is TGTGCTAGCAGCTTAATGGCGAACACCGGGGAGCTGTTTTTT. This encodes CASSLMANTGELFF. The rearrangement joins TRBV7-7 to TRBJ2-2; D is uncertain. This CDR3 comprises 14 residues. The germline CDR1 and CDR2 sequences are SSHAT and FNYEAQ (reference sequence). Drawing the rest from reference TRBV7-7 and TRBJ2-2, the complete variable domain is GAGVSQSPRYKVTKRGQDVTLRCDPISSHATLYWYQQALGQGPEFLTYFNYEAQPDKSGLPSDRFSAERPEGSISTLTIQRTEQRDSAMYRCASSLMANTGELFFGEGSRLTVL.

The V gene is TRBV11-2, the J gene TRBJ2-2; D possibly corresponds to TRBD1 (5 bases). The length of the CDR3 is 15 residues. Germline V lookup: CDR1 SGHAT, CDR2 FQNNGV. Trimming removed 3 bases from V and 1 base from J, with 9 bases in between. CDR3 in amino acids: CASSLQGVNTGELFF. CDR3 DNA sequence: TGTGCCAGCAGCTTGCAAGGGGTGAACACCGGGGAGCTGTTTTTT.

The V gene is TRBV3-1 (or the pseudogene TRBV3-2), the J gene TRBJ1-2, with D perhaps TRBD1 (6 bases). Trimming removed 4 bases from V and 8 bases from J, with 14 bases in between. The CDR3 spans 13 residues. CDR1 and CDR2 (germline): LGHDT, YNNKEL (reference sequence). CDR3 sequence reads: CASSLRGAGGYTF. In nucleotides, the CDR3 is TGTGCCAGCAGCCTTAGGGGGGCCGGCGGCTACACCTTC.

V usage is TRBV13 and J usage is TRBJ1-2; 7 bases are shared with TRBD1. This CDR3 has 16 residues. With V trimmed by 5 bases and J by 4 bases, 13 bases remained unmatched. Germline assignment: CDR1 PRHDT and CDR2 FYEKMQ (reference sequence). CDR3 sequence (DNA): TGTGCCAGCAGCAAAAGACAGGGCCCCTCTCTCTATGGCTACACCTTC. Its translation: CASSKRQGPSLYGYTF.

The chain uses TRBV10-3 and TRBJ1-6; the D gene is possibly TRBD1 (5 bases). This CDR3 region has 14 residues. Trimming left V 6 bases short and J 7 bases short, with 13 bases between. CDR1 and CDR2 from the germline V gene are ENHRY and SYGVKD. CDR3 protein: CAIRGTAENSPLHF. The DNA of the CDR3 is TGTGCCATCAGAGGGACTGCCGAAAATTCACCCCTCCACTTT.

This chain links TRBV24-1 with TRBJ2-1; D perhaps matches TRBD1 (6 bases). Germline V gene lookup returns CDR1 KGHDR and CDR2 SFDVKD. V was shortened by 7 bases and J by 6 bases, with 9 bases between the two germline ends. CDR3 length: 12 residues. In DNA form, the CDR3 reads TGTGCCACCAGCCAGGGGCGCAATGAGCAGTTCTTC. Protein product: CATSQGRNEQFF.

The CDR3: CSASGRGLYNEQFF. CDR3 nucleotide sequence: TGCAGTGCTAGTGGGCGGGGGCTTTACAATGAGCAGTTCTTC. This chain links TRBV20-1 with TRBJ2-1, with a weak D call TRBD2 (7 bases). The CDR3 length is 14 residues. The germline gives CDR1 DFQATT, CDR2 SNEGSKA (reference sequence). The V and J ends lost 3 bases and 4 bases respectively, with 13 bases between them.

The chain carries TRBV18 and TRBJ2-1, with unresolved D. V lost 2 bases, J lost 0 bases, and 2 bases lay in between. Germline CDR1 and CDR2: KGHSH and LQKENI. The CDR3 covers 13 residues. CDR3 nucleotide sequence: TGTGCCAGCTCACCATCCTCCTACAATGAGCAGTTCTTC. Residues: CASSPSSYNEQFF.

The gene calls are TRBV18 and TRBJ1-2, with D maybe TRBD1 (5 bases). CDR3 length equals 15 residues. Germline V gene data show CDR1 as KGHSH and CDR2 as LQKENI. V lost 3 bases and J lost 0, with 11 bases in between. The CDR3 DNA is TGTGCCAGCTCACCGGACACATTAACTAACTATGGCTACACCTTC. Translated, it gives CASSPDTLTNYGYTF. Combining the CDR3 with reference TRBV18 and TRBJ1-2 gives the whole variable domain NAGVMQNPRHLVRRRGQEARLRCSPMKGHSHVYWYRQLPEEGLKFMVYLQKENIIDESGMPKERFSAEFPKEGPSILRIQQVVRGDSAAYFCASSPDTLTNYGYTFGSGTRLTVV.

This clone was counted a few times. The CDR3 spells CASSRTGGGAYEQYF. The CDR3 nucleotides read TGTGCCAGCAGCCGCACTGGCGGGGGGGCTTACGAGCAGTACTTC. The V call is TRBV28, the J call TRBJ2-7; TRBD2 matches at 9 bases. Losses at the gene ends were 6 bases for V and 4 bases for J; bases not matched to a gene: 10. CDR3 length: 15 residues. The germline gives CDR1 MDHEN, CDR2 SYDVKM.

The chain has TRBV7-9 and TRBJ1-3; the match to TRBD1 covers 8 bases. This CDR3 is 16 amino acids long. The germline gives CDR1 SEHNR, CDR2 FQNEAQ (reference sequence). J lost 3 bases, V lost 6 bases, and 10 bases had no gene match. CDR3 coding DNA: TGTGCCAGCAGATCTATCCAGGGGGCGGATGGAAACACCATATATTTT. Amino acids: CASRSIQGADGNTIYF.

J is TRBJ2-7 and V is TRBV7-2, with 8 bases that match TRBD1. The germline gives CDR1 SGHTA, CDR2 FQGNSA. V shed 5 bases and J 0 bases; nucleotides not matched to a gene: 3. The CDR3 has 14 residues. CDR3 sequence (DNA): TGTGCCAGCAGCCGGGACAGGAACTCCTACGAGCAGTACTTC. Residues: CASSRDRNSYEQYF.

The chain employs TRBV3-1 (or the pseudogene TRBV3-2) and TRBJ1-4; the D gene is possibly TRBD1 (5 bases). Per germline, CDR1 LGHDT and CDR2 YNNKEL (reference sequence). V was pared by 4 bases and J by 0 bases, with 12 bases between. The CDR3 is 16 amino acids. This CDR3 is CASSPGTTATNEKLFF. CDR3 nucleotides: TGTGCCAGCAGCCCAGGGACTACCGCAACTAATGAAAAACTGTTTTTT.

The V call is TRBV6-5, the J call TRBJ2-5; 7 bases fit TRBD1. The CDR3 loop spans 14 amino acids. J was trimmed by 1 base and V by 6 bases; bases with no gene match: 5. The V gene's germline CDR1 is MNHEY and CDR2 SVGAGI. Written as DNA, the CDR3 is TGTGCCAGCAGCCCCGGGACAGTCCAAGAGACCCAGTACTTC. Protein sequence: CASSPGTVQETQYF.

Here the CDR3 DNA reads TGCAGCGTTGGACGGGCCGGGGAGACCCAGTACTTC. Translated, it gives CSVGRAGETQYF. The V call is TRBV29-1, the J call TRBJ2-5; D not certain. This CDR3 spans 12 amino acids. Trimming stripped 4 bases from V and 5 bases from J, with 11 bases between. The germline V gene encodes CDR1 SQVTM and CDR2 ANQGSEA.

This chain links TRBV6-5 with TRBJ1-4, with D unclear. Trimming took 4 bases from V and 7 from J, leaving 13 bases between them. Germline V gene lookup returns CDR1 MNHEY and CDR2 SVGAGI. The CDR3 length is 14 residues. In nucleotides, the CDR3 is TGTGCCAGCAGTTCCCGTGGGCGTCTTGAAAAACTGTTTTTT. Translated, it gives CASSSRGRLEKLFF.

This chain links TRBV5-6 with TRBJ2-6; perhaps D is TRBD1 or TRBD2 (5 bases each). Looked up from germline, CDR1 is SGHDT and CDR2 is YYEEEE. The CDR3 has 19 residues. V was clipped by 3 bases and J by 0 bases, with 19 bases between them. The CDR3 is CASSSPGRAQFSGANVLTF. The CDR3 DNA follows: TGTGCCAGCAGCTCACCGGGACGGGCCCAATTCTCTGGGGCCAACGTCCTGACTTTC. The full variable domain, in which reference TRBV5-6 and TRBJ2-6 provide the parts outside the CDR3, is DAGVTQSPTHLIKTRGQQVTLRCSPKSGHDTVSWYQQALGQGPQFIFQYYEEEERQRGNFPDRFSGHQFPNYSSELNVNALLLGDSALYLCASSSPGRAQFSGANVLTFGAGSRLTVL.

This CDR3 reads CATSGRQGEIYEQYF. The CDR3, as DNA: TGTGCCACCAGTGGGAGGCAGGGTGAAATCTACGAGCAGTACTTC. The chain has TRBV24-1 and TRBJ2-7; TRBD1 or TRBD2 may be the D gene (5 bases each). The V end lost 5 bases, the J end lost 3 bases, and 16 bases lay between the germline ends. The CDR3 is 15 amino acids. Per germline, CDR1 KGHDR and CDR2 SFDVKD.